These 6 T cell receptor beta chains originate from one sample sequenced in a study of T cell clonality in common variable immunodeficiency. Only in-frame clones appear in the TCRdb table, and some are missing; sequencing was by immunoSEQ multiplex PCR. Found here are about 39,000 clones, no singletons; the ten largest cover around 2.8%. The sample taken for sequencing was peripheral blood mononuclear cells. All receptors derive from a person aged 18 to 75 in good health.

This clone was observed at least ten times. CDR3 region: CSAGRGGYEQYF. The CDR3 bases that were read are TGCAGTGCTGGCAGGGGAGGCTACGAG. V and J are TRBV20-1 and TRBJ2-7; D may correspond to TRBD1 or TRBD2 (6 bases each). The read ends 3 residues shy of where the CDR3 ends; the end is completed using the germline J gene. V lost 5 bases and J 3 bases, leaving 11 bases between the germline ends. Germline CDR1 DFQATT, CDR2 SNEGSKA (reference sequence). The CDR3 runs 12 residues.

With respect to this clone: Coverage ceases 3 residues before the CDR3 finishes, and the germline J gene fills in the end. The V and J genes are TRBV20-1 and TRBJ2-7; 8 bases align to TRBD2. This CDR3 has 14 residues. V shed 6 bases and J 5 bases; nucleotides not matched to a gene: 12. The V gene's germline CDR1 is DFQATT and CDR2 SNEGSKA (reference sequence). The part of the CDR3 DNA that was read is TGCAGTGCCCCCCGGCTAGCGGGTTCTAACGAG. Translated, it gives CSAPRLAGSNE. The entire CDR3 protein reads CSAPRLAGSNEQYF.

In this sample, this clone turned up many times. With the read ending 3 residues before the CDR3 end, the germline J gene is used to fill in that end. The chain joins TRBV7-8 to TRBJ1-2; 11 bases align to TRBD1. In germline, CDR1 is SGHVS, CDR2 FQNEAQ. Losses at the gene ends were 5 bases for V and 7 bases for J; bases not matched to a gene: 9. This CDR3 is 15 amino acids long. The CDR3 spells CASSAGTGGTGGYTF. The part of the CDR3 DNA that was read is TGTGCCAGCAGCGCTGGGACAGGGGGGACTGGTGGC.

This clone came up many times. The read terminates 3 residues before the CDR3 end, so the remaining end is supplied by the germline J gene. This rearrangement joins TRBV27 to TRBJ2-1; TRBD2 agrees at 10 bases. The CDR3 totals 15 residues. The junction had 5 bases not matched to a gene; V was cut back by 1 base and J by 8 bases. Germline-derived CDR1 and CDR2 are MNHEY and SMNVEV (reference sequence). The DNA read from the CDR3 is TGTGCCAGCAGTTTATATCCTAGCGGGAGTGATGAG. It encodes CASSLYPSGSDE. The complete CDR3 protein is CASSLYPSGSDEQFF.

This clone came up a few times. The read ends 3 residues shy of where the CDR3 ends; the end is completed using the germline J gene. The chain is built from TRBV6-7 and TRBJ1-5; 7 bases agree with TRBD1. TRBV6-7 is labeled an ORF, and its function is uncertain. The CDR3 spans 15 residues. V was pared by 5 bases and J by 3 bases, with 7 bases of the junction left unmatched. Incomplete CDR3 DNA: TGTGCCAGCAGTCTCGACAGGGAGGACAATCAGCCC. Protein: CASSLDREDNQP. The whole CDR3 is CASSLDREDNQPQHF.

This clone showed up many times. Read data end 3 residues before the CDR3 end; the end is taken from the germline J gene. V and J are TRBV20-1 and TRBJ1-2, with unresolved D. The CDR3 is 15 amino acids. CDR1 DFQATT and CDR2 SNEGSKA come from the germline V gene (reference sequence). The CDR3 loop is CRGASGKGAGYGYTF. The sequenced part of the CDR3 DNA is TGCAGGGGAGCTTCCGGTAAAGGAGCGGGCTATGGC.